These 15 T cell receptor beta chains originate from one sample sequenced in a study of PD-1 blockade in classical Hodgkin lymphoma. No patient escaped relapse after autologous stem cell transplantation, and brentuximab vedotin exposure varied. Here immunoSEQ multiplex PCR was the method, and the copy in TCRdb shows in-frame clones only, minus some. This sample has about 25,000 clones, with 70% to 80% found just once. The specimen was peripheral blood mononuclear cells (PBMCs), collected at baseline. These receptors originate from a human donor with classical Hodgkin lymphoma.

This rearrangement joins TRBV11-2 to TRBJ2-2; D could derive from TRBD1 or TRBD2 (5 bases each). V lost 3 bases and J lost 6, with 17 bases in between. Germline V CDR1 and CDR2: SGHAT, FQNNGV. CDR3 length: 16 amino acids. CDR3 coding DNA: TGTGCCAGCAGCTTGGGGGTAACAGGCTGGGCCGGGGAGCTGTTTTTT. As protein: CASSLGVTGWAGELFF. The whole variable domain, filled in from reference TRBV11-2 and TRBJ2-2, reads EAGVAQSPRYKIIEKRQSVAFWCNPISGHATLYWYQQILGQGPKLLIQFQNNGVVDDSQLPKDRFSAERLKGVDSTLKIQPAKLEDSAVYLCASSLGVTGWAGELFFGEGSRLTVL.

The chain's CDR3 is CSAETSGVDTQYF. As DNA, the CDR3 is TGCAGCGCCGAGACTAGCGGGGTGGATACGCAGTATTTT. The gene calls are TRBV29-1 and TRBJ2-3, with 11 bases matching TRBD2. The CDR3 is made up of 13 amino acids. The germline V gene has CDR1 SQVTM and CDR2 ANQGSEA. V shed 7 bases, J shed 6 bases, and the junction held 6 bases outside the gene matches.

The chain employs TRBV4-1 and TRBJ1-4; 9 bases are shared with TRBD1. The CDR3 consists of 14 residues. The germline gives CDR1 MGHRA, CDR2 YSYEKL. V shed 6 bases and J 5 bases; nucleotides not matched to a gene: 4. In DNA, the CDR3 is TGCGCCAGCAGGGCGGGACAGGGAAATGAAAAACTGTTTTTT. It translates to CASRAGQGNEKLFF.

The sample holds one count of this clone. V is TRBV5-1 and J is TRBJ2-1, with D perhaps matching TRBD2 (6 bases). Germline V CDR1 and CDR2: SGHRS, YFSETQ. The length of the CDR3 is 14 residues. V lost 4 bases and J lost 8, with 16 bases in between. As DNA, the CDR3 is TGCGCCAGCAGCCCCACGGGAGTTATGGATGAGCAGTTCTTC. As protein: CASSPTGVMDEQFF.

This rearrangement joins TRBV18 to TRBJ1-5; the D gene is possibly TRBD1 (5 bases). Germline V CDR1 and CDR2: KGHSH, LQKENI. The CDR3 totals 14 residues. Trimming took off 3 bases at V and 0 bases at J, with 6 bases between the two ends. CDR3 nucleotide sequence: TGTGCCAGCTCACCTGACAGTAGCAATCAGCCCCAGCATTTT. Protein: CASSPDSSNQPQHF.

The chain has TRBV7-2 and TRBJ1-6, with D unresolved. The CDR3 covers 16 residues. The V end was cut by 1 base, the J end by 0 bases, with 7 bases between. Germline values: CDR1 SGHTA, CDR2 FQGNSA. CDR3 region: CASSLGQSSYNSPLHF. The DNA of the CDR3 is TGTGCCAGCAGCTTAGGGCAGAGCTCCTATAATTCACCCCTCCACTTT.

This sequence joins TRBV2 and TRBJ1-6; D may be TRBD1 (5 bases). Germline lookup yields CDR1 SNHLY and CDR2 FYNNEI. The length of the CDR3 is 16 residues. The V gene lost 6 bases and the J gene lost 3 bases, with 15 bases spanning the gap. The CDR3 region is CASSALGTGYNSPLHF. The CDR3 nucleotides are TGTGCCAGCAGCGCACTCGGGACGGGCTATAATTCACCCCTCCACTTT. Full variable domain (missing parts from reference TRBV2 and TRBJ1-6): EPEVTQTPSHQVTQMGQEVILRCVPISNHLYFYWYRQILGQKVEFLVSFYNNEISEKSEIFDDQFSVERPDGSNFTLKIRSTKLEDSAMYFCASSALGTGYNSPLHFGNGTRLTVT.

The chain couples TRBV10-3 to TRBJ1-4, with D perhaps matching TRBD1 (6 bases). V was clipped by 0 bases and J by 7 bases, with 12 bases between them. This CDR3 has 15 amino acids. Germline lookup yields CDR1 ENHRY and CDR2 SYGVKD. The CDR3 nucleotides are TGTGCCATCAGTGAGTCGGGGGGACAAAGTGAAAAACTGTTTTTT. Amino acids: CAISESGGQSEKLFF.

The chain combines TRBV19 with TRBJ2-2; possibly TRBD2 for D (5 bases). Germline V gives CDR1 LNHDA, CDR2 SQIVND (reference sequence). The CDR3 sequence is 14 residues long. V was shortened by 6 bases and J by 2 bases, with 10 bases between the two germline ends. The CDR3 DNA reads as TGTGCCAGTAGGGCGCGGGTCAACACCGGGGAGCTGTTTTTT. Translating it yields CASRARVNTGELFF.

V usage is TRBV4-3 and J usage is TRBJ2-3, with 11 bases matching TRBD2. The trim removed 4 bases at V and 5 bases at J, leaving 5 bases unmatched. Looked up from germline, CDR1 is LGHNA and CDR2 is YSLEER. This CDR3 comprises 15 residues. This chain's CDR3 is CASSRLAGGQDTQYF. DNA of the CDR3: TGCGCCAGCAGCCGGTTAGCGGGGGGGCAAGATACGCAGTATTTT.

As to this clone: A much larger clone lies one base from this, so it may be a read error. The sample contains more than one DNA sequence encoding this CDR3. The chain joins TRBV4-2 to TRBJ2-5; unclear D gene. There are 15 residues in the CDR3. Germline CDR1 is LGHNA and CDR2 is YNFKEQ. The CDR3 nucleotides read TGTGCCAGTAGCCAAGAGGTAGGAGTCAAAGAGACCCAGTACTTC. It translates to CASSQEVGVKETQYF.

The rearrangement uses TRBV6-5 and TRBJ2-3; D is ambiguous. Trimming cost V 0 bases and J 4 bases, with 14 bases left between them. Germline V CDR1 and CDR2: MNHEY, SVGAGI. CDR3 length equals 16 residues. The CDR3 sequence: CASSYSWTVGPDTQYF. The DNA for the CDR3 is TGTGCCAGCAGTTACTCCTGGACGGTTGGGCCAGATACGCAGTATTTT.

The genes are TRBV6-5 and TRBJ1-4; D is ambiguous. In germline, CDR1 is MNHEY, CDR2 SVGAGI. The CDR3 sequence is 15 residues long. V lost 0 bases and J lost 5, with 10 bases in between. CDR3 region: CASSYSTRNNEKLFF. As DNA, the CDR3 is TGTGCCAGCAGTTACTCTACGAGGAACAATGAAAAACTGTTTTTT.

The chain has TRBV5-4 and TRBJ1-4; 8 bases fit TRBD1. V dropped 4 bases and J dropped 5; count of bases not matched to a gene: 13. The V gene's germline CDR1 is SGHNT and CDR2 YYREEE (reference sequence). This CDR3 is 17 amino acids long. CDR3 nucleotides: TGTGCCAGCAGCCCCGGGTTGGAGGGACAGGCGAATGAAAAACTGTTTTTT. Translation: CASSPGLEGQANEKLFF.

In its sample, this clone was seen a few times. The chain has TRBV4-3 and TRBJ2-1; D is unclear. Trimming shortened V by 4 bases and J by 0 bases, and 19 bases separated the two germline ends. Germline V gene sequence: CDR1 LGHNA, CDR2 YSLEER. The CDR3 length is 18 residues. CDR3 coding DNA: TGCGCCAGCAGCCCGGACCTTCTGATCCAGAGCTCCTACAATGAGCAGTTCTTC. Encoded protein: CASSPDLLIQSSYNEQFF.